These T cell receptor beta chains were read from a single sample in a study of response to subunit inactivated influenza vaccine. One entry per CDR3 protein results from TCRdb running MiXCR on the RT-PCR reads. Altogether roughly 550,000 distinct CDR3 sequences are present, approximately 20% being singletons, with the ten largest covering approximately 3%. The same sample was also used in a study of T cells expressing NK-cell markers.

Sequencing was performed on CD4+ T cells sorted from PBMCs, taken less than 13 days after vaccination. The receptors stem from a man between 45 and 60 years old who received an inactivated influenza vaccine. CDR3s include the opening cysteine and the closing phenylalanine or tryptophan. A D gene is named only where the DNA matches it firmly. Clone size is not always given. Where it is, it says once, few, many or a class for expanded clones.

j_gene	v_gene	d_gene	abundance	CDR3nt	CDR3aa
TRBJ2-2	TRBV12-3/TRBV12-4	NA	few	TGTGCCAGCACCTCAGGATGGGACAAGCGATCCGGGGAGCTGTTTTTT	CASTSGWDKRSGELFF
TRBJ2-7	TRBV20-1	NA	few	TGCAGTGCCCGTAGTGGTACGGCCTTCGAGCAGTACTTC	CSARSGTAFEQYF
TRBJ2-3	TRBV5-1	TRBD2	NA	TGCGCCAGCAGCACTAGCGGGAGAGGGGGAGATACGCAGTATTTT	CASSTSGRGGDTQYF
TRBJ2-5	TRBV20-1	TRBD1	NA	TGCAGTGGTAGTGTGGGACAGCAGAAAGAGACCCAGTACTTC	CSGSVGQQKETQYF
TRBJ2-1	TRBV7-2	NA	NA	TGTGCCAGCAAGTTCCAAGACTACAATGAGCAGTTCTTC	CASKFQDYNEQFF
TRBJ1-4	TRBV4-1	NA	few	TGCGCCAGCAGCCAAGGGTTAGGGACGGGTAATGAAAAACTGTTTTTT	CASSQGLGTGNEKLFF
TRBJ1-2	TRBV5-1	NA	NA	TGCGCCAGCAGCTTGGCCCTCGCGGTAGATGGCTACACCTTC	CASSLALAVDGYTF
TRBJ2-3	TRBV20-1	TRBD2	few	TGCAGTGCTAAGGCGGGGGTTAGCACAGATACGCAGTATTTT	CSAKAGVSTDTQYF
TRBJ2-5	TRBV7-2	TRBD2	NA	TGTGCCAGCAGCTTAGGGCGGGGGGCAGAGACCCAGTACTTC	CASSLGRGAETQYF
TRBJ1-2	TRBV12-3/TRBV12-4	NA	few	TGTGCCAGCAGTTTACAGGGTGCACGGTATGGCTACACCTTC	CASSLQGARYGYTF
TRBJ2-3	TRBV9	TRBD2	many	TGTGCCAGCAGCGTAGCGGCGGGGGGTGGGTCCGATACGCAGTATTTT	CASSVAAGGGSDTQYF
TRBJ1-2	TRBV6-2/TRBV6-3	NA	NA	TGTGCCAGCAGTTACTACGATGGCTACACCTTC	CASSYYDGYTF
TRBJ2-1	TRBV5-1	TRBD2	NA	TGCGCCAGCAGCTTGGGACTAGCGGGCCGCTACAATGAGCAGTTCTTC	CASSLGLAGRYNEQFF
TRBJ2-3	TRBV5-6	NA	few	TGTGCCAGCAGCACTTGGGGCACAGATACGCAGTATTTT	CASSTWGTDTQYF